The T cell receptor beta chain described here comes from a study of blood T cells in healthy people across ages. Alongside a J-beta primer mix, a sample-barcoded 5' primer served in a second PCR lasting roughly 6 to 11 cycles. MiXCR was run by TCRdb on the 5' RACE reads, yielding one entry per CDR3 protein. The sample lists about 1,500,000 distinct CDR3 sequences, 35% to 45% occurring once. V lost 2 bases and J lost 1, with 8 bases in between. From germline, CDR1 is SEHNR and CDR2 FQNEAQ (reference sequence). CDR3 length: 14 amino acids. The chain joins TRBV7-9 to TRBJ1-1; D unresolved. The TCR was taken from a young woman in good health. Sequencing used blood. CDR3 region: CASSLPGTNTEAFF. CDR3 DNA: TGTGCCAGCAGCTTACCTGGCACGAACACTGAAGCTTTCTTT.